The 14 T cell receptor beta chains in this list originate from one sample, sequenced in a study of blood T cells in healthy people across ages. It was with a sample-barcoded 5' primer and a J-beta primer mix that a second PCR of roughly 7 to 12 cycles was run. One entry per CDR3 protein, called by TCRdb with MiXCR from the 5' RACE reads. Here the sample spans 650,000 to 700,000 distinct CDR3 sequences, less than 40% being singletons. Specimen: blood. These receptor sequences come from a woman older than 75 in good health.

A note on this clonotype: One end of the junction is discordant with germline, which a read error may explain. V gene TRBV2 combines with J gene TRBJ1-1; D gene uncertain. Germline V gene lookup returns CDR1 SNHLY and CDR2 FYNNEI. The CDR3 runs to 15 residues. The CDR3 nucleotides read TGTGCCAGCAGCGAAGGGCCCTTAGATAACACTGAAGCTTTCTTT. Its protein product is CASSEGPLDNTEAFF.

Of note for this clonotype: At one end the junction does not follow the germline gene, possibly because of a read error. The chain is built from TRBV13 and TRBJ1-1; 7 bases line up with TRBD1. The CDR3 consists of 15 residues. Germline loops: CDR1 PRHDT, CDR2 FYEKMQ (reference sequence). The CDR3 sequence: CASNLGPNRGTEAFF. The CDR3 nucleotides are TGTGCCAGCAACTTAGGCCCCAACAGGGGCACTGAAGCTTTCTTT.

This clonotype occurred a few times. J is TRBJ1-1 and V is TRBV5-1; no definite D call. The CDR3 loop spans 15 amino acids. Germline V gene sequence: CDR1 SGHRS, CDR2 YFSETQ. The germline V and J ends were trimmed by 0 bases and 2 bases, with 11 bases remaining between them. CDR3 protein: CASSLGGKINTEAFF. Written as DNA, the CDR3 is TGCGCCAGCAGCTTGGGAGGGAAAATTAACACTGAAGCTTTCTTT.

This clonotype was recorded at least ten times. This chain uses TRBV7-2 with TRBJ2-5; D is perhaps TRBD1 or TRBD2 (5 bases each). Germline CDR1 SGHTA, CDR2 FQGNSA. The ends were cut back, 4 bases at V and 1 base at J, with 13 bases in the middle. The CDR3 consists of 15 residues. The CDR3 sequence is CASSSAAGGQETQYF. CDR3 in DNA: TGTGCCAGCAGCTCCGCAGCTGGGGGCCAAGAGACCCAGTACTTC.

Details on this clonotype: It may be a read error: a sequence one base away is much more abundant. J is TRBJ1-2 and V is TRBV20-1, with D perhaps TRBD1 (5 bases). The CDR3 is 13 residues long. V was shortened by 8 bases and J by 8 bases, with 21 bases between the two germline ends. CDR1 is DFQATT and CDR2 is SNEGSKA in the germline V gene (reference sequence). The chain's CDR3 is CSTDARGAGGYTF. DNA of the CDR3: TGCAGTACTGATGCGCGGGGCGCGGGAGGCTACACCTTC.

V and J are TRBV30 and TRBJ2-1; D ambiguous. The CDR3 extends over 15 amino acids. Germline loops: CDR1 GTSNPN, CDR2 SVGIG (reference sequence). V lost 1 base to trimming and J lost 3 bases, with 13 bases between them. CDR3 coding DNA: TGTGCCTGGAGTGGCGGCCTTGGCTTCTACAATGAGCAGTTCTTC. Protein product: CAWSGGLGFYNEQFF. Supplemented by reference TRBV30 and TRBJ2-1, the full variable domain reads SQTIHQWPATLVQPVGSPLSLECTVEGTSNPNLYWYRQAAGRGLQLLFYSVGIGQISSEVPQNLSASRPQDRQFILSSKKLLLSDSGFYLCAWSGGLGFYNEQFFGPGTRLTVL.

Points on this clonotype: A much larger clone lies one base from this, so it may be a read error. The chain carries TRBV5-1 and TRBJ1-2, with TRBD1 matching 9 bases. Unmatched junction bases numbered 7, after V lost 3 bases and J lost 7 bases. The CDR3 has 14 residues. Germline assignment: CDR1 SGHRS and CDR2 YFSETQ. This chain's CDR3 is CASSWLGQGSGYTF. The CDR3 DNA sequence: TGCGCCAGCAGCTGGCTGGGACAGGGCTCTGGCTACACCTTC.

In its sample, this clonotype was seen many times. The chain employs TRBV10-3 and TRBJ2-7; 7 bases map to TRBD1. Looked up from germline, CDR1 is ENHRY and CDR2 is SYGVKD. V dropped 9 bases and J dropped 2; count of bases not matched to a gene: 4. This CDR3 region has 12 residues. The CDR3 nucleotides are TGTGCCATTCGGGACAGACCCTACGAGCAGTACTTC. As protein: CAIRDRPYEQYF.

This clonotype was counted between two and nine times. The rearrangement links TRBV10-1 to TRBJ2-1; the match to TRBD2 covers 8 bases. CDR1 WNHNN and CDR2 SYGVQD come from the germline V gene (reference sequence). The V and J ends lost 0 bases and 4 bases, in that order; junction bases with no gene match: 5. This CDR3 contains 16 residues. In DNA form, the CDR3 reads TGCGCCAGCAGTGAGTCGGTAGTAGCGGGGTACAATGAGCAGTTCTTC. Its translation: CASSESVVAGYNEQFF.

This chain connects TRBV20-1 to TRBJ2-7, with 12 nucleotides matching TRBD2. The CDR3 is 15 amino acids. J lost 7 bases, V lost 4 bases, and 11 bases had no gene match. The germline V gene encodes CDR1 DFQATT and CDR2 SNEGSKA (reference sequence). The CDR3 DNA reads as TGCAGTGCTACTAGCGGGGGGGCGACCTACAATGAGCAGTACTTC. Translated: CSATSGGATYNEQYF.

This clonotype was observed a handful of times. V is TRBV30 and J is TRBJ1-5; 7 bases match TRBD1. Germline lookup yields CDR1 GTSNPN and CDR2 SVGIG (reference sequence). The CDR3 totals 14 residues. The V gene end was trimmed by 2 bases and the J gene end by 4 bases; junction bases not matched to a gene: 5. The DNA of the CDR3 is TGTGCCTGGAGTCATGGGACAGCTAATCAGCCCCAGCATTTT. Translation gives CAWSHGTANQPQHF.

This sequence joins TRBV5-1 and TRBJ2-3; maybe TRBD1 (7 bases). V was trimmed by 3 bases and J by 2 bases, leaving 10 bases between them. CDR1 SGHRS and CDR2 YFSETQ come from the germline V gene. The CDR3 is made up of 14 amino acids. CDR3 protein: CASSWRGPTDTQYF. CDR3 DNA: TGCGCCAGCAGCTGGAGGGGGCCCACAGATACGCAGTATTTT.

The chain employs TRBV9 and TRBJ2-7, with TRBD1 matching 7 bases. The CDR3 has 15 amino acids. Germline trimming cut 5 bases from V and 7 bases from J; bases unmatched to any gene: 15. Germline V gene sequence: CDR1 SGDLS, CDR2 YYNGEE. CDR3 protein: CASSRDRATYNEQYF. CDR3 nucleotides: TGTGCCAGCAGTCGCGACAGGGCAACCTACAATGAGCAGTACTTC.

This clonotype was recorded many times. In DNA, the CDR3 is TGTGCCAGCAGTTACCTCGAACTCACAGATACGCAGTATTTT. Residues: CASSYLELTDTQYF. The chain is built from TRBV6-5 and TRBJ2-3; no clear D gene. The ends were cut back, 2 bases at V and 2 bases at J, with 8 bases in the middle. This CDR3 is 14 amino acids long. Germline V gene sequence: CDR1 MNHEY, CDR2 SVGAGI.